The rows below give T cell receptor beta chains drawn from one sample of a study. TCRdb called the RT-PCR reads again in MiXCR, with one record for every CDR3 protein. The sample contains about 680,000 distinct CDR3 sequences, more than 13% of which appear only once. The sample taken for sequencing was memory CD4+ T cells from blood. The source of these receptors is a female donor in good health, serving as a healthy control. Each CDR3 is given with its conserved first and last residue. A D gene is named only where the DNA matches it firmly. Not every row has a clone size; where given, it reads once, few, many or a size class.

clone_size	d_call	j_call	v_call	cdr3_nt	cdr3_aa
.	TRBD2	TRBJ2-7	TRBV5-6	TGTGCCAGCCGGAGACCGGGACTAGCGGGACTGTACGAGCAGTACTTC	CASRRPGLAGLYEQYF
many	.	TRBJ2-7	TRBV20-1	TGCAGTGCCGAGCCGACTAGTGGGTACGAGCAGTACTTC	CSAEPTSGYEQYF
many	.	TRBJ2-7	TRBV20-1	TGCAGTGCTAGTTGGGGGGATTTAGCGCTAACCTACGAGCAGTACTTC	CSASWGDLALTYEQYF
.	.	TRBJ2-2	TRBV12-5	TGTGCTAGTGGTCCCGTCACCGGGGAGCTGTTTTTT	CASGPVTGELFF
.	.	TRBJ1-6	TRBV6-2/TRBV6-3	TGTGCCAGCAGTTACTCAGTGGACCATTCACCCCTCCACTTT	CASSYSVDHSPLHF
.	TRBD1	TRBJ1-1	TRBV7-2	TGTGCCAGCAGCCCAGCCGGACAGGGGTTGATCACTGAAGCTTTCTTT	CASSPAGQGLITEAFF
few	.	TRBJ1-5	TRBV28	TGTGCCAGCAGTTTATTGATGGATAATCAGCCCCAGCATTTT	CASSLLMDNQPQHF
few	TRBD2	TRBJ2-3	TRBV12-5	TGTGCTAGTGCCCCGGGACTAGCGGGATTCACAGATACGCAGTATTTT	CASAPGLAGFTDTQYF
many	TRBD2	TRBJ2-5	TRBV5-1	TGCGCCAGCAGCTTGTGGCTAGCGGTTCAAGAGACCCAGTACTTC	CASSLWLAVQETQYF
many	.	TRBJ1-5	TRBV6-5	TGTGCCAGCAGTTACTCGGGGAGGGCAGGCGACAATCAGCCCCAGCATTTT	CASSYSGRAGDNQPQHF
.	TRBD1	TRBJ2-7	TRBV20-1	TGCAGTGATCCCCGACAGGGGGCCTACGAGCAGTACTTC	CSDPRQGAYEQYF
.	.	TRBJ2-7	TRBV6-5	TGTGCCAGCAGTTACGATGGCAGGGCTTACGAGCAGTACTTC	CASSYDGRAYEQYF
.	.	TRBJ2-2	TRBV2	TGTGCCAGCAGTAGAGAGGGTAGCACCGGGGAGCTGTTTTTT	CASSREGSTGELFF
many	.	TRBJ2-3	TRBV25-1	TGTGCCAGCAGTGAATTGGTTCTCGGGTCCACAGATACGCAGTATTTT	CASSELVLGSTDTQYF
.	.	TRBJ1-6	TRBV27	TGTGCCAGCAGTTTAGGGGGCGCGAGTTCACCCCTCCACTTT	CASSLGGASSPLHF